This TCR beta chain was documented in a study of technical replicates of blood from a few donors. Sequenced by immunoSEQ multiplex PCR; TCRdb stores in-frame clones only, minus some. The data contain more than 65,000 clones, 94% of them seen just once; the ten biggest clones take up around 0.25%. Trimming pared 4 bases from V and 0 bases from J, leaving 9 bases between. CDR1 and CDR2 from the germline V gene are SGHDN and FVKESK. This CDR3 is built from 15 residues. The receptor was isolated from a human donor in good health. The V call is TRBV14, the J call TRBJ1-4, with unresolved D. Sequenced: T cells isolated from PBMCs. This CDR3 is CASSRTPATNEKLFF. DNA for the CDR3: TGTGCCAGCAGCCGAACTCCCGCAACTAATGAAAAACTGTTTTTT.